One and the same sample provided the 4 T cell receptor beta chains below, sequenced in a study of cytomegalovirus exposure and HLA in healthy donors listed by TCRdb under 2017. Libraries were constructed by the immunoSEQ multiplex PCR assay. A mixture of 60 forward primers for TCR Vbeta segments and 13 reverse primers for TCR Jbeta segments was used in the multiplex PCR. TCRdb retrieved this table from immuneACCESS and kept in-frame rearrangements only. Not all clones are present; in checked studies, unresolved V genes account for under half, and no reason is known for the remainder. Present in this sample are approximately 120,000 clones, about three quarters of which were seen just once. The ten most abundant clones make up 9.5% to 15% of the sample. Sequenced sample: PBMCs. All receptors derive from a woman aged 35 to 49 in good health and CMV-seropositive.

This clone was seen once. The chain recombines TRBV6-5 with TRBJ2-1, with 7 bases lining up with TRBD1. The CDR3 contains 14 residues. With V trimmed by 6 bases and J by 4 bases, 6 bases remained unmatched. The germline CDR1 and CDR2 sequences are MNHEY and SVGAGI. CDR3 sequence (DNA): TGTGCCAGCAGACCGACAGGGCCATACAATGAGCAGTTCTTC. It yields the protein CASRPTGPYNEQFF.

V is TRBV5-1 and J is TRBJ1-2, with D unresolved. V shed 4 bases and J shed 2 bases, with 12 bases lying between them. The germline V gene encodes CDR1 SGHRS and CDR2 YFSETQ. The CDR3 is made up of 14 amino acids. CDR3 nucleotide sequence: TGCGCCAGCAGCGTGGGATGGCAGAACTATGGCTACACCTTC. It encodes CASSVGWQNYGYTF. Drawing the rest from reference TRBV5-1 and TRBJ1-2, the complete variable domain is KAGVTQTPRYLIKTRGQQVTLSCSPISGHRSVSWYQQTPGQGLQFLFEYFSETQRNKGNFPGRFSGRQFSNSRSEMNVSTLELGDSALYLCASSVGWQNYGYTFGSGTRLTVV.

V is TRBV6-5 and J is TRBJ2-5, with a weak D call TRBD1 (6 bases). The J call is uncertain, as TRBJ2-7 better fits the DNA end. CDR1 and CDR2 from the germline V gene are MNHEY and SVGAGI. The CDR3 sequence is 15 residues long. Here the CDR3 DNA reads TGTGCCAGCAGTCCGGGACAAACTTTCTCCTACGAGCAGTACTTC. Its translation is CASSPGQTFSYEQYF.

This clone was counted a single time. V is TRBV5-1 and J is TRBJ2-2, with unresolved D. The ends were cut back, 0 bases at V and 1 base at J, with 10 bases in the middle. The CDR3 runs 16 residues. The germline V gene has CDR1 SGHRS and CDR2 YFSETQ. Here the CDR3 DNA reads TGCGCCAGCAGCTTGGATGCGGAGTTGAACACCGGGGAGCTGTTTTTT. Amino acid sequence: CASSLDAELNTGELFF.